The source of this T cell receptor (beta chain) is a study of identical twins. This CDR3 comprises 14 residues. The junction had 6 bases not matched to a gene; V was cut back by 6 bases and J by 6 bases. This clonotype was recorded at least ten times. TCRdb recomputed calls from the 5' RACE reads with MiXCR, one row per CDR3 protein. The sample yields around 490,000 distinct CDR3 sequences, roughly an eighth seen once. These data also formed part of another study, on yellow fever vaccine responses in identical twins.

Sequencing was performed on CD4+ T cells sorted from blood. V and J are TRBV12-3 or TRBV12-4 and TRBJ2-1, with 9 bases lining up with TRBD1. The sequence was obtained from a woman aged 18-29 years in good health. The CDR3 coding sequence is TGTGCCAGCAGAGGACAGGGGATCGCCAATGAGCAGTTCTTC. This encodes CASRGQGIANEQFF.